Listed below are T cell receptor beta chains from one sample, sequenced in a study of shared clonotypes between healthy human individuals. Sequencing was performed with immunoSEQ multiplex PCR; in TCRdb, only in-frame clones are kept and a portion is missing. This sample has about 1,900,000 clones, with over 85% found just once. Sequenced material: naive CD8+ T cells sorted from blood. The origin of the receptors is a man younger than 35 in good health. Each CDR3 is given with its conserved first and last residue. D genes are given only for firm matches. Part of the rows lack a size; the others show once, few, many or a class for expanded clones.

V gene: TRBV29-1; J gene: TRBJ1-3; clone size: -; D gene: -; CDR3 protein: CSSKGGAEGGNTIYF; CDR3 DNA: TGCAGCTCGAAGGGTGGGGCGGAAGGTGGAAACACCATATATTTT
V gene: TRBV11-2; J gene: TRBJ2-7; clone size: once; D gene: TRBD2; CDR3 protein: CASSLDWRLAGDPLYEQYF; CDR3 DNA: TGTGCCAGCAGCTTAGATTGGCGTCTAGCGGGAGACCCCCTCTACGAGCAGTACTTC
V gene: TRBV10-3; J gene: TRBJ2-2; clone size: -; D gene: -; CDR3 protein: CAISDSEIGQNTGELFF; CDR3 DNA: TGTGCCATCAGTGATTCGGAGATAGGGCAAAACACCGGGGAGCTGTTTTTT
V gene: TRBV19; J gene: TRBJ1-2; clone size: -; D gene: TRBD1; CDR3 protein: CASSPWDRVNYGYTF; CDR3 DNA: TGTGCCAGTAGTCCTTGGGACAGGGTAAACTATGGCTACACCTTC
V gene: TRBV19; J gene: TRBJ2-1; clone size: -; D gene: -; CDR3 protein: CASSMAAANEQFF; CDR3 DNA: TGTGCCAGTAGTATGGCGGCCGCCAATGAGCAGTTCTTC
V gene: TRBV19; J gene: TRBJ2-1; clone size: -; D gene: -; CDR3 protein: CASSMSPDLSSYNEQFF; CDR3 DNA: TGTGCCAGTAGTATGTCACCGGACTTGAGCTCCTACAATGAGCAGTTCTTC
V gene: TRBV6-6; J gene: TRBJ2-5; clone size: once; D gene: TRBD2; CDR3 protein: CASSYGTTAAQETQYF; CDR3 DNA: TGTGCCAGCAGTTATGGGACTACCGCCGCCCAAGAGACCCAGTACTTC
V gene: TRBV19; J gene: TRBJ1-1; clone size: -; D gene: TRBD1; CDR3 protein: CASSLRQGLNTEAFF; CDR3 DNA: TGTGCCAGTAGTCTGCGACAGGGACTAAACACTGAAGCTTTCTTT
V gene: TRBV4-1; J gene: TRBJ1-1; clone size: -; D gene: TRBD1; CDR3 protein: CASSPPPGGEGNTEAFF; CDR3 DNA: TGCGCCAGCAGTCCACCTCCAGGGGGCGAGGGGAACACTGAAGCTTTCTTT
V gene: TRBV4-1; J gene: TRBJ1-3; clone size: -; D gene: -; CDR3 protein: CASSQGPAAAGNTIYF; CDR3 DNA: TGCGCCAGCAGCCAGGGTCCGGCTGCGGCTGGAAACACCATATATTTT
V gene: TRBV7-9; J gene: TRBJ2-3; clone size: -; D gene: -; CDR3 protein: CASSPPGHWGDTQYF; CDR3 DNA: TGTGCCAGCAGCCCTCCGGGACACTGGGGAGATACGCAGTATTTT
V gene: TRBV5-8; J gene: TRBJ2-7; clone size: once; D gene: TRBD1; CDR3 protein: CASSLAGGDEQYF; CDR3 DNA: TGTGCCAGCAGCTTGGCAGGGGGCGACGAGCAGTACTTC
V gene: TRBV7-9; J gene: TRBJ2-7; clone size: -; D gene: -; CDR3 protein: CASSGDEHGQYF; CDR3 DNA: TGTGCCAGCAGCGGCGACGAACACGGGCAGTACTTC
V gene: TRBV7-6; J gene: TRBJ2-1; clone size: once; D gene: -; CDR3 protein: CASSLVSAYNEQFF; CDR3 DNA: TGTGCCAGCAGCTTAGTGTCGGCATACAATGAGCAGTTCTTC
V gene: TRBV25-1; J gene: TRBJ2-1; clone size: -; D gene: -; CDR3 protein: CASSEFDGKSYNEQFF; CDR3 DNA: TGTGCCAGCAGTGAATTCGATGGGAAATCCTACAATGAGCAGTTCTTC
V gene: TRBV9; J gene: TRBJ1-4; clone size: -; D gene: -; CDR3 protein: CASSVGGSEGEKLFF; CDR3 DNA: TGTGCCAGCAGCGTAGGCGGGAGTGAGGGGGAAAAACTGTTTTTT
V gene: TRBV29-1; J gene: TRBJ2-5; clone size: -; D gene: -; CDR3 protein: CSVEDYGPVLETQYF; CDR3 DNA: TGCAGCGTTGAAGATTACGGGCCCGTGTTGGAGACCCAGTACTTC
V gene: TRBV14; J gene: TRBJ1-2; clone size: -; D gene: -; CDR3 protein: CASSQEPSYPFGYTF; CDR3 DNA: TGTGCCAGCAGCCAAGAACCCAGCTACCCCTTCGGCTACACCTTC
V gene: TRBV5-1; J gene: TRBJ2-3; clone size: -; D gene: -; CDR3 protein: CASRKVGSTDTQYF; CDR3 DNA: TGCGCCAGCAGGAAGGTGGGAAGCACAGATACGCAGTATTTT
V gene: TRBV5-4; J gene: TRBJ2-3; clone size: -; D gene: TRBD2; CDR3 protein: CASSLDIAGGSTDTQYF; CDR3 DNA: TGTGCCAGCAGCTTGGATATAGCGGGGGGTAGCACAGATACGCAGTATTTT
V gene: TRBV4-3; J gene: TRBJ2-4; clone size: -; D gene: -; CDR3 protein: CASSQARINTNIQYF; CDR3 DNA: TGCGCCAGCAGCCAAGCCCGGATTAATACGAACATTCAGTACTTC
V gene: TRBV19; J gene: TRBJ2-2; clone size: -; D gene: TRBD2; CDR3 protein: CASSKSLGSGRYVGELFF; CDR3 DNA: TGTGCCAGTAGTAAAAGTCTCGGTAGCGGGAGGTATGTCGGGGAGCTGTTTTTT
V gene: TRBV5-1; J gene: TRBJ2-6; clone size: -; D gene: TRBD1; CDR3 protein: CASKAGTGAPMGSGANVLTF; CDR3 DNA: TGCGCCAGCAAGGCCGGGACAGGGGCCCCTATGGGCTCTGGGGCCAACGTCCTGACTTTC
V gene: TRBV9; J gene: TRBJ2-7; clone size: -; D gene: -; CDR3 protein: CASSVGAPNTYEQYF; CDR3 DNA: TGTGCCAGCAGCGTAGGGGCACCTAATACCTACGAGCAGTACTTC
V gene: TRBV4-2; J gene: TRBJ2-1; clone size: once; D gene: TRBD2; CDR3 protein: CASSPYTSGVPHEQFF; CDR3 DNA: TGTGCCAGCAGCCCATATACTAGCGGGGTCCCTCATGAGCAGTTCTTC
V gene: TRBV2; J gene: TRBJ2-5; clone size: -; D gene: -; CDR3 protein: CASSEALQVILETQYF; CDR3 DNA: TGTGCCAGCAGTGAAGCGCTTCAGGTGATTCTGGAGACCCAGTACTTC
V gene: TRBV6-5; J gene: TRBJ2-1; clone size: -; D gene: -; CDR3 protein: CASSFSVGTYNEQFF; CDR3 DNA: TGTGCCAGCAGTTTCAGCGTCGGAACCTACAATGAGCAGTTCTTC
V gene: TRBV29-1; J gene: TRBJ2-7; clone size: -; D gene: TRBD1; CDR3 protein: CSVVGTGGGEQYF; CDR3 DNA: TGCAGCGTTGTAGGGACAGGGGGCGGCGAGCAGTACTTC
V gene: TRBV11-2; J gene: TRBJ2-7; clone size: -; D gene: -; CDR3 protein: CASSLDPYYEQYF; CDR3 DNA: TGTGCCAGCAGCTTAGACCCTTACTACGAGCAGTACTTC
V gene: TRBV9; J gene: TRBJ2-3; clone size: -; D gene: TRBD2; CDR3 protein: CASSLSGKLDTQYF; CDR3 DNA: TGTGCCAGCAGCCTTAGCGGGAAGCTTGATACGCAGTATTTT
V gene: TRBV29-1; J gene: TRBJ2-3; clone size: -; D gene: -; CDR3 protein: CSVDAPDTQYF; CDR3 DNA: TGCAGCGTTGACGCGCCAGATACGCAGTATTTT
V gene: TRBV15; J gene: TRBJ1-5; clone size: -; D gene: -; CDR3 protein: CATSRGTDNSNQPQHF; CDR3 DNA: TGTGCCACCAGCAGAGGGACAGATAATAGCAATCAGCCCCAGCATTTT
V gene: TRBV2; J gene: TRBJ2-7; clone size: -; D gene: -; CDR3 protein: CASSVARLSYEQYF; CDR3 DNA: TGTGCCAGCAGTGTAGCGCGGCTCTCCTACGAGCAGTACTTC
V gene: TRBV7-9; J gene: TRBJ1-1; clone size: -; D gene: -; CDR3 protein: CASSSGPMNTEAFF; CDR3 DNA: TGTGCCAGCAGCTCCGGACCGATGAACACTGAAGCTTTCTTT
V gene: TRBV11-2; J gene: TRBJ2-3; clone size: -; D gene: TRBD2; CDR3 protein: CASSLLAGAFTDTQYF; CDR3 DNA: TGTGCCAGCAGCTTACTAGCGGGAGCGTTCACAGATACGCAGTATTTT
V gene: TRBV7-8; J gene: TRBJ2-7; clone size: -; D gene: -; CDR3 protein: CASSLAGVYEQYF; CDR3 DNA: TGTGCCAGCAGCTTAGCGGGAGTTTACGAGCAGTACTTC
V gene: TRBV4-3; J gene: TRBJ1-4; clone size: -; D gene: -; CDR3 protein: CASSPRDVMKGLFF; CDR3 DNA: TGCGCCAGCAGCCCTCGGGATGTCATGAAAGGACTGTTTTTT
V gene: TRBV11-2; J gene: TRBJ2-5; clone size: -; D gene: -; CDR3 protein: CASSLSEGGPTETQYF; CDR3 DNA: TGTGCCAGCAGCTTATCCGAGGGGGGGCCGACAGAGACCCAGTACTTC
V gene: TRBV4-3; J gene: TRBJ1-4; clone size: -; D gene: -; CDR3 protein: CASSRILGGRGEGINEKLFF; CDR3 DNA: TGCGCCAGCAGCCGAATCCTGGGCGGCAGGGGCGAGGGGATAAATGAAAAACTGTTTTTT
V gene: TRBV6-6; J gene: TRBJ2-7; clone size: -; D gene: -; CDR3 protein: CASRTGTGAYEQYF; CDR3 DNA: TGTGCCAGCAGGACCGGGACTGGAGCCTACGAGCAGTACTTC
V gene: TRBV7-2; J gene: TRBJ2-3; clone size: -; D gene: -; CDR3 protein: CASNPGSGTDTQYF; CDR3 DNA: TGTGCCAGCAACCCAGGGTCCGGCACAGATACGCAGTATTTT
V gene: TRBV6-5; J gene: TRBJ2-7; clone size: -; D gene: -; CDR3 protein: CASSYSEGIYEQYF; CDR3 DNA: TGTGCCAGCAGTTACTCAGAGGGAATCTACGAGCAGTACTTC
V gene: TRBV2; J gene: TRBJ2-3; clone size: -; D gene: -; CDR3 protein: CASTFLPDPDTQYF; CDR3 DNA: TGTGCCAGCACCTTCTTGCCCGACCCAGATACGCAGTATTTT